Shown below are 6 T cell receptor beta chains from a single sample sequenced in a study of sequential checkpoint blockade in melanoma. Treatment given: randomized to nivolumab then ipilimumab (arm A) or the reverse (arm B). The protocol was immunoSEQ multiplex PCR, while the TCRdb copy is restricted to in-frame clones and leaves out a portion. The sample holds 2,500 to 3,500 clones, roughly 29% seen once. Sequencing used tumor tissue (inferred from file names), obtained from a patient given nivolumab and ipilimumab in sequence. All receptors come from a human donor with melanoma.

This clone is large in the sample. The rearrangement uses TRBV14 and TRBJ2-5; the D gene is possibly TRBD1 (5 bases). Germline V lookup: CDR1 SGHDN, CDR2 FVKESK. The CDR3 is made up of 13 amino acids. The V and J ends lost 4 bases and 2 bases respectively, with 8 bases between them. The CDR3 DNA is TGTGCCAGCAGCCTGACAGAACAAGAGACCCAGTACTTC. Encoded protein: CASSLTEQETQYF.

The V gene is TRBV9, the J gene TRBJ2-7; TRBD1 agrees at 9 bases. After removal of 0 bases from V and 4 bases from J, the junction contained 5 bases not matched to a gene. Germline CDR1 SGDLS, CDR2 YYNGEE. This CDR3 spans 15 amino acids. Written as DNA, the CDR3 is TGTGCCAGCAGCGTAGCTGGACAGGGGAGTTACGAGCAGTACTTC. It yields the protein CASSVAGQGSYEQYF.

This clone was counted a few times. The rearrangement links TRBV9 to TRBJ1-3; D not certain. Germline values: CDR1 SGDLS, CDR2 YYNGEE. Trimming stripped 0 bases from V and 4 bases from J, with 11 bases between. The CDR3 consists of 15 residues. CDR3 region: CASSVAPAEGNTIYF. The DNA of the CDR3 is TGTGCCAGCAGCGTAGCTCCGGCAGAGGGAAACACCATATATTTT.

This chain connects TRBV5-1 to TRBJ1-3; D gene ambiguous. CDR1 and CDR2 from the germline V gene are SGHRS and YFSETQ. The CDR3 totals 16 residues. V lost 0 bases and J lost 2, with 12 bases in between. The CDR3 DNA reads as TGCGCCAGCAGCTTGGAGGGAGGGTTACCTGGAAACACCATATATTTT. Protein sequence: CASSLEGGLPGNTIYF.

There are a few counts of this clone. The chain joins TRBV6-8 to TRBJ2-2, with 8 bases aligning to TRBD2. In germline, CDR1 is MNHGY, CDR2 SAAAGT. This CDR3 comprises 15 residues. V lost 5 bases, J lost 5 bases, and 7 bases stayed unmatched. The CDR3 here is CASSVEAGETGELFF. DNA for the CDR3: TGTGCCAGCAGTGTTGAAGCGGGAGAAACCGGGGAGCTGTTTTTT.

V is TRBV13 and J is TRBJ2-2, with D perhaps matching TRBD2 (5 bases). Germline CDR1 and CDR2: PRHDT and FYEKMQ (reference sequence). There are 15 residues in the CDR3. Trimming cost V 6 bases and J 0 bases, with 11 bases left between them. The CDR3 is CASSAKRTNTGELFF. CDR3 coding DNA: TGTGCCAGCAGTGCCAAGCGGACGAACACCGGGGAGCTGTTTTTT.